These T cell receptor beta chains were read from a single sample in a study of metastatic and nonmetastatic thyroid tumors. TCRdb re-clonotyped the PCR reads through MiXCR. This sample carries about 3,500 clones, roughly a third of them seen once, and the ten largest clones take 12% to 15%. Sequenced: adjacent normal tissue. Receptor source: a male donor with papillary thyroid cancer or a benign thyroid nodule (not recorded which). Some clones in this sample may be carry-over from other donors' samples. CDR3s include the opening cysteine and the closing phenylalanine or tryptophan. The order of the fields is V gene, CDR3 length, J gene, clone size, D gene, CDR3 DNA, CDR3 protein. A D gene is named only where the DNA matches it firmly. Clone sizes are given selectively: once, few, many, or a class where the clone is expanded.

>TRBV9|14|TRBJ2-7|few|TRBD1
TGTGCCAGCAGCGTAGATGGGGACAGCCACGAGCAGTACTTC
CASSVDGDSHEQYF
>TRBV24-1|20|TRBJ2-3|NA|TRBD2
TGTGCCACCCGGTCGAAGGGTCTAGCGGGAGTTAGTAGGCTCGCAGATACGCAGTATTTT
CATRSKGLAGVSRLADTQYF
>TRBV28|13|TRBJ1-6|NA|NA
TGTGCCAGCACCCCCTTTTGGAATTCACCCCTCCACTTT
CASTPFWNSPLHF
>TRBV11-2|17|TRBJ1-6|NA|TRBD1
TGTGCCAGCAGCTCGGGACAGGGGAACTCCTATAATTCACCCCTCCACTTT
CASSSGQGNSYNSPLHF
>TRBV6-1|16|TRBJ2-5|NA|NA
TGTGCCAGCAGTGAAAAGAGAACAGTTTCACAAGAGACCCAGTACTTC
CASSEKRTVSQETQYF
>TRBV4-3|13|TRBJ2-3|NA|NA
TGCGCCAGCAGCCAAAGGCAGGGGTTGGGGCAGTATTTT
CASSQRQGLGQYF
>TRBV28|13|TRBJ1-1|NA|TRBD1
TGTGCCAGCAACCCGGGACAGAGGACTGAAGCTTTCTTT
CASNPGQRTEAFF
>TRBV4-3|15|TRBJ2-3|NA|NA
TGCGCCAGCAGCCAAGCGGACGGTCGCACAGATACGCAGTATTTT
CASSQADGRTDTQYF
>TRBV7-2|15|TRBJ2-5|medium-sized|TRBD1
TGTGCCAGCAGCGCACAGGGGATGGGGCAAGAGACCCAGTACTTC
CASSAQGMGQETQYF
>TRBV5-1|15|TRBJ2-1|NA|TRBD1
TGCGCCAGCAGCCAGTGGACAGGGGGCAACAATGAGCAGTTCTTC
CASSQWTGGNNEQFF
>TRBV7-6|14|TRBJ2-7|NA|TRBD2
TGTGCCAGCAGCCCCGGGAGGGGGGTATACGAGCAGTACTTC
CASSPGRGVYEQYF
>TRBV28|17|TRBJ1-6|NA|NA
TGTGCCAGCAGGACCTGGGACACTTTAGTTGATAATTCACCCCTCCACTTT
CASRTWDTLVDNSPLHF
>TRBV7-8|15|TRBJ2-7|few|TRBD1
TGTGCCAGCAGCACCCGGACAGGGGCCCCCTACGAGCAGTACTTC
CASSTRTGAPYEQYF
>TRBV7-2|15|TRBJ2-5|once|NA
TGTGCCAGCGGCGAGGCAGGGTGTCGGCAAGAGACCCAGTACTTC
CASGEAGCRQETQYF
>TRBV20-1|14|TRBJ2-7|NA|TRBD2
TGTAGTGCTAGAACGGTTAGCGGGAGGGTGGAGCAGTACTTC
CSARTVSGRVEQYF
>TRBV12-3/TRBV12-4|13|TRBJ2-5|NA|NA
TGTGCCAGCAGTTTAGTAGTTCGGGAGACCCAGTACTTC
CASSLVVRETQYF
>TRBV7-6|14|TRBJ2-2|NA|TRBD2
TGTGCCAGCAAGACTAGCGAGAACACCGGGGAGCTGTTTTTT
CASKTSENTGELFF
>TRBV7-2|16|TRBJ1-4|NA|NA
TGTGCCAGCAGCTTAGACCGGGGGCAAGTTAATGAAAAACTGTTTTTT
CASSLDRGQVNEKLFF
>TRBV19|14|TRBJ1-1|NA|NA
TGTGCCAGTACCATCGAGCCTCTGAACACTGAAGCTTTCTTT
CASTIEPLNTEAFF
>TRBV5-1|13|TRBJ1-4|NA|NA
TGCGCCAGCAGCTTGGACCCGCAGGAAAAACTGTTTTTT
CASSLDPQEKLFF
>TRBV20-1|15|TRBJ2-5|NA|NA
TGCAGTGCTTGGTTGGAGGGGTGGCGGAGAGAGACCCAGTACTTC
CSAWLEGWRRETQYF
>TRBV30|13|TRBJ2-7|NA|NA
TGTGCCTGGAATCGGGTCCCCCCCTACGAGCAGTACTTC
CAWNRVPPYEQYF
>TRBV12-3/TRBV12-4|15|TRBJ2-1|large|TRBD2
TGTGCCAGCAGTATTAGCGGGAGGGCCCGTAATGAGCAGTTCTTC
CASSISGRARNEQFF
>TRBV20-1|13|TRBJ2-2|medium-sized|NA
TGCAGTGCTATGTTCCTCTACACCGGGGAGCTGTTTTTT
CSAMFLYTGELFF
>TRBV7-2|12|TRBJ2-3|NA|NA
TGTGCCAGCAGCCTAAAGGCAGATACGCAGTATTTT
CASSLKADTQYF
>TRBV9|16|TRBJ2-1|NA|TRBD2
TGTGCCAGCAGCCCCGGGGGGACTAGCGGGAGAGGGGAGCAGTTCTTC
CASSPGGTSGRGEQFF
>TRBV10-1|17|TRBJ2-2|few|NA
TGCGCCAGCAGCGAGTTAGGCGCGTTCGCGAACACCGGGGAGCTGTTTTTT
CASSELGAFANTGELFF
>TRBV12-5|13|TRBJ1-2|few|TRBD1
TGTGCTAGTGCTTTAGGACAGGGGACTGGCTACACCTTC
CASALGQGTGYTF
>TRBV5-5|15|TRBJ2-2|NA|NA
TGTGCCAGCAGCTGTGGACCAGCTGGAGCCGGGGAGCTGTTTTTT
CASSCGPAGAGELFF
>TRBV24-1|12|TRBJ1-2|large|TRBD1
TGTGCCACCAGTCAGGGGGGCTATGGCTACACCTTC
CATSQGGYGYTF
>TRBV25-1|16|TRBJ1-2|large|NA
TGTGCCAGCAGTGAATCCGAGGGGTGGACCTACTATGGCTACACCTTC
CASSESEGWTYYGYTF